These 21 T cell receptor beta chains were sequenced from one sample in a study of regulatory T cells in long-lasting Graves disease. The time point denotes: persistent/refractory GD, antithyroid drugs over 5 years with positive TRAb. From RNA extracted from PBMCs, the TCR library was made. Relying on iRepertoire HTBI primers and Arm-PCR of CDR3 regions, the team built TCR beta libraries. A single record per CDR3 protein comes from TCRdb applying MiXCR to the multiplex PCR reads. The repertoire holds more than 650,000 distinct CDR3 sequences, with approximately 29% as singletons. The source was peripheral blood mononuclear cells (PBMCs), collected when the disease was refractory, from a patient treated with antithyroid drugs. The origin of the receptors is a female donor with Graves disease.

The sample holds many counts of this clonotype. The V and J genes are TRBV12-3 or TRBV12-4 and TRBJ2-7; 13 nucleotides agree with TRBD2. The CDR3 contains 17 residues. V was clipped by 6 bases and J by 5 bases; unmatched bases: 13. CDR3 sequence (DNA): TGTGCCAGCAGCCCAACTAGCGGGAGGGCCCAGGCAGACGAGCAGTACTTC. Encoded protein: CASSPTSGRAQADEQYF.

This clonotype was counted ten times or more. The gene calls are TRBV7-9 and TRBJ1-5, with a possible D match to TRBD1 (5 bases). Germline V gene sequence: CDR1 SEHNR, CDR2 FQNEAQ (reference sequence). CDR3 length equals 15 residues. The V end was cut by 1 base, the J end by 0 bases, with 7 bases between. The CDR3 region is CASSLGQYSNQPQHF. DNA for the CDR3: TGTGCCAGCAGCTTAGGACAGTATAGCAATCAGCCCCAGCATTTT.

This sequence joins TRBV5-6 and TRBJ1-5, with D possibly being TRBD1 (6 bases). The CDR3 has 16 amino acids. Trimming took 0 bases from V and 4 from J, leaving 14 bases between them. Germline-derived CDR1 and CDR2 are SGHDT and YYEEEE. The CDR3, as DNA: TGTGCCAGCAGCTTGGAGGCGGAGGGGGGAAATCAGCCCCAGCATTTT. Amino acids: CASSLEAEGGNQPQHF.

This clonotype came up many times. DNA of the CDR3: TGTGCCAGCAGAAGGGACAGGACTGGTGGCTACACCTTC. As protein: CASRRDRTGGYTF. The chain employs TRBV6-2 or TRBV6-3 and TRBJ1-2; 8 bases agree with TRBD1. The V gene end was trimmed by 6 bases and the J gene end by 7 bases; junction bases not matched to a gene: 7. From germline, CDR1 is MNHEY and CDR2 SVGEGT. There are 13 residues in the CDR3.

The V and J genes are TRBV2 and TRBJ1-5; D is uncertain. The CDR3 spans 14 residues. V gave up 3 bases and J gave up 1 base, with 7 bases separating them. Germline CDR1 reads SNHLY; CDR2 reads FYNNEI. CDR3 DNA: TGTGCCAGCAGTGAGCCGGGGAGCAATCAGCCCCAGCATTTT. The encoded protein is CASSEPGSNQPQHF. Variable domain in full (rest from reference TRBV2 and TRBJ1-5): EPEVTQTPSHQVTQMGQEVILRCVPISNHLYFYWYRQILGQKVEFLVSFYNNEISEKSEIFDDQFSVERPDGSNFTLKIRSTKLEDSAMYFCASSEPGSNQPQHFGDGTRLSIL.

This clonotype occurred a few times. The CDR3 sequence is CASSSPSNEQFF. Here the CDR3 DNA reads TGTGCCAGCAGCTCGCCGAGTAATGAGCAGTTCTTC. The chain couples TRBV7-3 to TRBJ2-1; unclear D gene. Trimming pared 4 bases from V and 7 bases from J, leaving 8 bases between. The CDR3 runs 12 residues. Germline lookup yields CDR1 SGHTA and CDR2 FQGTGA. The complete variable domain, with remaining parts taken from reference TRBV7-3 and TRBJ2-1, reads GAGVSQTPSNKVTEKGKYVELRCDPISGHTALYWYRQSLGQGPEFLIYFQGTGAADDSGLPNDRFFAVRPEGSVSTLKIQRTERGDSAVYLCASSSPSNEQFFGPGTRLTVL.

V gene TRBV3-1 combines with J gene TRBJ1-3; TRBD1 matches 7 bases. Germline CDR1 and CDR2: LGHDT and YNNKEL (reference sequence). Trimming took 4 bases from V and 8 from J; bases not matched to a gene: 11. CDR3 length: 15 residues. The CDR3 reads CASSPTTGVRDTIYF. The CDR3 DNA follows: TGTGCCAGCAGCCCCACTACAGGGGTGCGGGACACCATATATTTT.

This clonotype occurred a few times. V usage is TRBV30 and J usage is TRBJ1-1; D uncertain. CDR3 size: 13 residues. V lost 2 bases and J 3 bases, leaving 10 bases between the germline ends. Germline lookup yields CDR1 GTSNPN and CDR2 SVGIG (reference sequence). The CDR3 DNA sequence: TGTGCCTGGAGTAAACACAGTTACACTGAAGCTTTCTTT. This encodes CAWSKHSYTEAFF. The full variable domain, in which reference TRBV30 and TRBJ1-1 provide the parts outside the CDR3, is SQTIHQWPATLVQPVGSPLSLECTVEGTSNPNLYWYRQAAGRGLQLLFYSVGIGQISSEVPQNLSASRPQDRQFILSSKKLLLSDSGFYLCAWSKHSYTEAFFGQGTRLTVV.

The chain carries TRBV6-5 and TRBJ1-5, with D maybe TRBD1 (6 bases). Deletions cut 2 bases from V and 5 bases from J, with 10 bases between. This CDR3 comprises 14 residues. Germline CDR1 is MNHEY and CDR2 is SVGAGI. The CDR3 coding sequence is TGTGCCAGCAGTTACGGTAGGGGGGATCAGCCCCAGCATTTT. Amino acid sequence: CASSYGRGDQPQHF.

The CDR3 DNA reads as TGTGCCAGCATCGGCTCCCCGGGGTACACTGAAGCTTTCTTT. It is translated as CASIGSPGYTEAFF. This chain joins TRBV28 and TRBJ1-1, with no clear D. Germline V gene lookup returns CDR1 MDHEN and CDR2 SYDVKM. The ends were cut back, 7 bases at V and 3 bases at J, with 15 bases in the middle. The CDR3 length is 14 residues.

The CDR3 DNA sequence: TGTGCCAGCAGTTTAGGGATGGGGCCCCAGCATTTT. This translates into CASSLGMGPQHF. The chain has TRBV27 and TRBJ1-5, with no clear D. The CDR3 extends over 12 amino acids. Trimming cost V 2 bases and J 9 bases, with 8 bases left between them. The V gene's germline CDR1 is MNHEY and CDR2 SMNVEV (reference sequence).

This clonotype has at least ten counts. The V gene is TRBV7-9, the J gene TRBJ2-7, with TRBD1 as a possible D gene (5 bases). The ends were cut back, 2 bases at V and 2 bases at J, with 10 bases in the middle. This CDR3 is 14 amino acids long. Germline V gene data show CDR1 as SEHNR and CDR2 as FQNEAQ (reference sequence). The CDR3 loop is CASSLQGATYEQYF. The DNA for the CDR3 is TGTGCCAGCAGCTTACAGGGCGCCACCTACGAGCAGTACTTC. The full variable domain, rest sourced from reference TRBV7-9 and TRBJ2-7, is DTGVSQNPRHKITKRGQNVTFRCDPISEHNRLYWYRQTLGQGPEFLTYFQNEAQLEKSRLLSDRFSAERPKGSFSTLEIQRTEQGDSAMYLCASSLQGATYEQYFGPGTRLTVT.

V gene TRBV18 combines with J gene TRBJ1-2, with D perhaps TRBD1 (6 bases). This CDR3 has 16 residues. The germline V gene encodes CDR1 KGHSH and CDR2 LQKENI. Trimming shortened V by 6 bases and J by 1 base, and 18 bases separated the two germline ends. CDR3 sequence (DNA): TGTGCCAGCTCCCAGAGACAGGTTATAAATAACTATGGCTACACCTTC. Encoded protein: CASSQRQVINNYGYTF.

In its sample, this clonotype was seen a few times. The chain carries TRBV2 and TRBJ1-5; D may be TRBD1 (5 bases). CDR3 length equals 15 residues. Trimming took 4 bases from V and 0 from J, leaving 10 bases between them. Germline V gene lookup returns CDR1 SNHLY and CDR2 FYNNEI. CDR3 amino acids: CASSAGGNSNQPQHF. As DNA, the CDR3 is TGTGCCAGCAGTGCGGGGGGTAATAGCAATCAGCCCCAGCATTTT. The whole variable domain, remainder taken from reference TRBV2 and TRBJ1-5, is EPEVTQTPSHQVTQMGQEVILRCVPISNHLYFYWYRQILGQKVEFLVSFYNNEISEKSEIFDDQFSVERPDGSNFTLKIRSTKLEDSAMYFCASSAGGNSNQPQHFGDGTRLSIL.

This clonotype has a handful of counts. The gene calls are TRBV27 and TRBJ1-1; no reliable D call. The CDR3 runs 14 residues. V was shortened by 4 bases and J by 5 bases, with 14 bases between the two germline ends. Germline V gene data show CDR1 as MNHEY and CDR2 as SMNVEV (reference sequence). The DNA of the CDR3 is TGTGCCAGCAGTTCGAGAGGGCGCTTGACTGAAGCTTTCTTT. Amino acids: CASSSRGRLTEAFF.

This clonotype was seen more than once but under ten times. V is TRBV5-1 and J is TRBJ2-7; 7 nucleotides agree with TRBD2. The J segment lost 4 bases and the V segment lost 5 bases, leaving 9 bases of the junction unmatched. The CDR3 runs to 14 residues. The germline V gene has CDR1 SGHRS and CDR2 YFSETQ. For the CDR3, the DNA is TGCGCCAGCAGGGCTACCACGGGACTATACGAGCAGTACTTC. As protein: CASRATTGLYEQYF.

With respect to this clonotype: One end of the junction does not line up with germline, which may come from a read error. The chain carries TRBV6-1 and TRBJ1-5, with D perhaps matching TRBD1 (5 bases). Germline V gives CDR1 MNHNS, CDR2 SASEGT. The CDR3 contains 13 residues. The CDR3 nucleotides are TGTGCCAGCATAAGGGACCGCAATCAGCCCCGGCATTTT. Translating gives CASIRDRNQPRHF.

This clonotype showed up just a few times. The rearrangement links TRBV12-3 or TRBV12-4 to TRBJ1-5; no reliable D call. The CDR3 has 9 residues. CDR3 in DNA: TGTTTCCCCCCCGCGGCCCAGCATTTT. Translating it yields CFPPAAQHF.

The chain uses TRBV7-9 and TRBJ1-1; D is ambiguous. V was pared by 10 bases and J by 4 bases, with 16 bases between. Germline loops: CDR1 SEHNR, CDR2 FQNEAQ (reference sequence). The length of the CDR3 is 13 residues. The CDR3 region is CATEDLSLTEAFF. In DNA form, the CDR3 reads TGTGCCACGGAAGATCTATCCCTCACTGAAGCTTTCTTT. The variable domain in full, completed from reference TRBV7-9 and TRBJ1-1, reads DTGVSQNPRHKITKRGQNVTFRCDPISEHNRLYWYRQTLGQGPEFLTYFQNEAQLEKSRLLSDRFSAERPKGSFSTLEIQRTEQGDSAMYLCATEDLSLTEAFFGQGTRLTVV.

The chain employs TRBV6-5 and TRBJ2-7, with 8 bases that match TRBD1. This CDR3 is 16 amino acids long. Looked up from germline, CDR1 is MNHEY and CDR2 is SVGAGI. J gave up 2 bases and V 2 bases, and 8 bases lay outside the gene matches. CDR3 bases: TGTGCCAGCAGTTACCATTCCGGGACAGGTGCCTACGAGCAGTACTTC. Encoded protein: CASSYHSGTGAYEQYF.

This chain links TRBV6-2 or TRBV6-3 with TRBJ2-7, with D hard to call. Germline lookup yields CDR1 MNHEY and CDR2 SVGEGT. The CDR3 is 13 residues long. V dropped 10 bases and J dropped 6 bases, with 19 bases sitting between them. CDR3: CATTEAALGEQYF. CDR3 coding DNA: TGTGCCACCACAGAGGCCGCTCTTGGCGAGCAGTACTTC.